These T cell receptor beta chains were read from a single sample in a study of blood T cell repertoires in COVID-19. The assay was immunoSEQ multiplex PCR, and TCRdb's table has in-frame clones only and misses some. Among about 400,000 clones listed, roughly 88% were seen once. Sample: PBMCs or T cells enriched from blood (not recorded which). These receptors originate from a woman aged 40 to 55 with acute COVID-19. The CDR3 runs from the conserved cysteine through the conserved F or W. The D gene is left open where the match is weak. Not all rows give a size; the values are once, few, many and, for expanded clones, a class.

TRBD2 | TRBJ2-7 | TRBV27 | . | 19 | CATSQFPPGLGPKTYEQYF | TGTGCCACCTCGCAGTTCCCCCCGGGACTAGGGCCGAAAACCTACGAGCAGTACTTC
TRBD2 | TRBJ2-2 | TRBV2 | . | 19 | CASRPPGLAGGSGTGELFF | TGTGCCAGCAGACCCCCGGGACTAGCGGGGGGGAGTGGCACCGGGGAGCTGTTTTTT
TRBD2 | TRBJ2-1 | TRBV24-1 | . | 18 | CATSDLGRTSGGANEQFF | TGTGCCACCAGTGATTTAGGGAGGACTAGCGGGGGGGCCAATGAGCAGTTCTTC
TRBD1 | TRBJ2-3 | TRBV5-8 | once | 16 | CASSPRDRASTDTQYF | TGTGCCAGCAGCCCACGGGACAGGGCGAGCACAGATACGCAGTATTTT
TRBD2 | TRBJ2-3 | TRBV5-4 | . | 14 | CASSFSGSTDTQYF | TGTGCCAGCAGCTTTAGCGGGAGCACAGATACGCAGTATTTT
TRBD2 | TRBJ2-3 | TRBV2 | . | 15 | CASRLLAGGIDTQYF | TGTGCCAGCAGGCTACTAGCGGGGGGAATAGATACGCAGTATTTT
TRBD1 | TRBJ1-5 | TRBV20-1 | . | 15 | CSASAGQGSNQPQHF | TGCAGTGCTAGTGCGGGACAGGGGAGCAATCAGCCCCAGCATTTT
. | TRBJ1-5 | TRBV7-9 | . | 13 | CASSSQGNQPQHF | TGTGCCAGCAGCTCGCAGGGCAATCAGCCCCAGCATTTT
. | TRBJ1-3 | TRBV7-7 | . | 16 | CASSPFSPGLGNTIYF | TGTGCCAGCAGCCCCTTTTCCCCGGGACTAGGAAACACCATATATTTT
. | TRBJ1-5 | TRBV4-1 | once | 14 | CASSQDRGSNAQHF | TGCGCCAGCAGCCAAGACAGGGGCTCGAATGCCCAGCATTTT
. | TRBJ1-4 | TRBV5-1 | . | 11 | CASSFGGKLFF | TGCGCCAGCAGCTTTGGCGGAAAACTGTTTTTT
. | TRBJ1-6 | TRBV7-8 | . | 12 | CASSLARAPLHF | TGTGCCAGCAGCTTAGCGCGTGCACCCCTCCACTTT
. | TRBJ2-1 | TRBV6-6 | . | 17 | CASSHLSFRGSYNEQFF | TGTGCCAGCAGTCACCTCTCGTTCCGGGGGTCCTACAATGAGCAGTTCTTC
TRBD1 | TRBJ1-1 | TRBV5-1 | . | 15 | CASSAQGGKNTEAFF | TGCGCCAGCAGCGCCCAGGGGGGCAAGAACACTGAAGCTTTCTTT
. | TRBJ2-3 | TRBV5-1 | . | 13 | CASREEGADTQYF | TGCGCCAGCAGGGAAGAAGGGGCAGATACGCAGTATTTT
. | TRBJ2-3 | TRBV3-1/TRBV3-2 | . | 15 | CASSQLTANIDTQYF | TGTGCCAGCAGCCAATTGACAGCAAACATCGATACGCAGTATTTT
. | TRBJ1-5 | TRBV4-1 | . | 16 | CASSQDAGHSNQPQHF | TGCGCCAGCAGCCAAGATGCGGGGCATAGCAATCAGCCCCAGCATTTT
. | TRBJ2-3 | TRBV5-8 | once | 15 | CASHRFPGGTDTQYF | TGTGCCAGCCATCGTTTTCCGGGAGGCACAGATACGCAGTATTTT
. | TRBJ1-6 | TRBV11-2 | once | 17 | CASSLSRGALRSSPLHF | TGTGCCAGCAGCTTATCTCGGGGGGCTTTAAGGAGTTCACCCCTCCACTTT
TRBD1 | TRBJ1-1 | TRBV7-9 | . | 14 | CASSSDRGRTEAFF | TGTGCCAGCAGCTCGGACAGGGGGCGTACTGAAGCTTTCTTT
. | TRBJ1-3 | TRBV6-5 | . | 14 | CASQNRATGNTIYF | TGTGCCAGCCAGAACAGGGCCACTGGAAACACCATATATTTT
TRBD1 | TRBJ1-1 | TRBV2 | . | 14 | CASSDLGRGTEAFF | TGTGCCAGCAGTGATTTAGGCAGGGGGACTGAAGCTTTCTTT
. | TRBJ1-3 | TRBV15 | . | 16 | CATSRESGNSGNTIYF | TGTGCCACCAGCAGAGAGTCAGGAAACTCTGGAAACACCATATATTTT
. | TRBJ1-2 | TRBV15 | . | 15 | CATSGLGGTNYGYTF | TGTGCCACCAGCGGGCTTGGCGGGACTAACTATGGCTACACCTTC
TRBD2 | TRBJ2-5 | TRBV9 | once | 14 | CASASGGLKETQYF | TGTGCCAGCGCTAGCGGGGGGTTAAAAGAGACCCAGTACTTC
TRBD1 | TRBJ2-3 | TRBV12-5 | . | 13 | CASGWDSTDTQYF | TGTGCTAGTGGTTGGGACAGTACAGATACGCAGTATTTT
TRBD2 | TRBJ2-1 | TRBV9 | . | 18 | CASSARGTSGGPYNEQFF | TGTGCCAGCAGCGCAAGGGGAACTAGCGGGGGCCCCTACAATGAGCAGTTCTTC
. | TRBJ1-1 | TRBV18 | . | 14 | CASSGRALVGEAFF | TGTGCCAGCTCGGGGCGAGCCCTGGTAGGTGAAGCTTTCTTT
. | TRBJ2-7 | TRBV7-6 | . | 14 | CASKLAVRSYEQYF | TGTGCCAGCAAGTTGGCGGTTAGATCCTACGAGCAGTACTTC
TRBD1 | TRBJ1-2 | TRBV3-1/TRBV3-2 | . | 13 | CASSQADRVGYTF | TGTGCCAGCAGCCAGGCAGACAGGGTCGGCTACACCTTC
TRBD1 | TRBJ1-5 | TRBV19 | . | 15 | CASSIADRGNQPQHF | TGTGCCAGTAGTATAGCCGACAGGGGGAATCAGCCCCAGCATTTT
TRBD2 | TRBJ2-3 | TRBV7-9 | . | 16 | CASSLSNAGGPDTQYF | TGTGCCAGCAGCTTATCTAACGCGGGGGGGCCAGATACGCAGTATTTT
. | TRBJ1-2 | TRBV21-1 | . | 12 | CASSSGRGGYTF | TGTGCCAGCAGTTCCGGCCGAGGGGGCTACACCTTC
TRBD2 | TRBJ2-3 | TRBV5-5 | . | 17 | CASSWGGLADNTDTQYF | TGTGCCAGCAGCTGGGGGGGACTAGCCGATAACACAGATACGCAGTATTTT
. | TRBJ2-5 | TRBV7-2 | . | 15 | CASSIPGHLQETQYF | TGTGCCAGCAGCATACCGGGACACCTCCAAGAGACCCAGTACTTC
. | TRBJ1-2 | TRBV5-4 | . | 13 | CASSRTAIDGYTF | TGTGCCAGCAGCCGGACAGCCATAGATGGCTACACCTTC
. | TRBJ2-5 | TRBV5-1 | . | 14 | CASSLGHFGETQYF | TGCGCCAGCAGCTTGGGACATTTTGGGGAGACCCAGTACTTC
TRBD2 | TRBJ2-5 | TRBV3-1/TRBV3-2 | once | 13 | CASSLTSGRTQYF | TGTGCCAGCAGCCTGACTAGCGGGAGGACCCAGTACTTC
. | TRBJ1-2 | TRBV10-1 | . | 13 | CASSESFSSGYTF | TGCGCCAGCAGTGAGTCATTCTCCTCTGGCTACACCTTC
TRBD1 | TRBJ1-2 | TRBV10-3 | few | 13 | CAITPGQHYGYTF | TGTGCCATCACCCCGGGACAGCACTATGGCTACACCTTC
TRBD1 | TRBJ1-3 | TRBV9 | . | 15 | CASRGQGYSGNTIYF | TGTGCCAGCAGGGGACAGGGGTATTCTGGAAACACCATATATTTT
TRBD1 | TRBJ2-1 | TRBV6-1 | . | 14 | CASSEIGQGDEQFF | TGTGCCAGCAGTGAAATAGGACAGGGTGATGAGCAGTTCTTC